Listed here are 28 T cell receptor beta chains from one sample, sequenced in a study of response to subunit inactivated influenza vaccine. MiXCR, applied by TCRdb to the RT-PCR reads, yields one record per CDR3 protein. The sample has a few hundred thousand distinct CDR3 sequences, 21% seen once. Sequenced here: PBMCs from blood, sampled approximately 20 months after vaccination. Source of these receptors: a man aged 50-75 years who received an inactivated influenza vaccine.

The chain carries TRBV7-2 and TRBJ2-2; D possibly corresponds to TRBD2 (6 bases). This CDR3 region has 14 residues. Deletions cut 8 bases from V and 6 bases from J, with 16 bases between. Germline V gives CDR1 SGHTA, CDR2 FQGNSA. The CDR3 DNA sequence: TGTGCCAGCCAAAGATTGACTAGGTCCGGGGAGCTGTTTTTT. Amino acids: CASQRLTRSGELFF.

This clonotype was detected ten times or more. The chain combines TRBV10-3 with TRBJ2-3, with D possibly being TRBD1 (8 bases). The germline V and J ends were trimmed by 10 bases and 2 bases, with 13 bases remaining between them. CDR1 and CDR2 from the germline V gene are ENHRY and SYGVKD. The CDR3 loop spans 13 amino acids. The CDR3 region has the DNA TGTGCCAACAGGGGGGGGTACACAGATACGCAGTATTTT. Its translation is CANRGGYTDTQYF.

The chain joins TRBV20-1 to TRBJ2-5; D may be TRBD1 (6 bases). CDR3 length equals 14 residues. V was pared by 3 bases and J by 0 bases, with 11 bases between. Germline assignment: CDR1 DFQATT and CDR2 SNEGSKA (reference sequence). This chain's CDR3 is CSASGDTNQETQYF. The CDR3 coding sequence is TGCAGTGCTAGTGGGGACACTAACCAAGAGACCCAGTACTTC.

There are a few counts of this clonotype. The V call is TRBV7-6, the J call TRBJ2-5, with no clear D. This CDR3 has 14 residues. Per the germline V gene, CDR1 is SGHVS and CDR2 is FNYEAQ. V was clipped by 3 bases and J by 3 bases, with 11 bases between them. The CDR3 sequence is CASSLSLQEETQYF. DNA for the CDR3: TGTGCCAGCAGCTTGTCGTTGCAGGAAGAGACCCAGTACTTC.

This sequence joins TRBV7-3 and TRBJ2-3; D is possibly TRBD2 (6 bases). V dropped 0 bases and J dropped 1 base, with 11 bases sitting between them. Germline V gene lookup returns CDR1 SGHTA and CDR2 FQGTGA. This CDR3 has 16 residues. DNA of the CDR3: TGTGCCAGCAGCTTAACGGGCGGGGCTGGCACAGATACGCAGTATTTT. It specifies CASSLTGGAGTDTQYF. The variable domain in full, with the rest retrieved from reference TRBV7-3 and TRBJ2-3, is GAGVSQTPSNKVTEKGKYVELRCDPISGHTALYWYRQSLGQGPEFLIYFQGTGAADDSGLPNDRFFAVRPEGSVSTLKIQRTERGDSAVYLCASSLTGGAGTDTQYFGPGTRLTVL.

This CDR3 reads CASSDRDRALYEQYF. The CDR3 DNA follows: TGTGCCAGCAGTGATCGCGACAGGGCGCTCTACGAGCAGTACTTC. The V gene is TRBV2, the J gene TRBJ2-7, with TRBD1 identical over 7 bases. The CDR3 consists of 15 residues. Germline V gives CDR1 SNHLY, CDR2 FYNNEI. J gave up 3 bases and V 3 bases, and 8 bases lay outside the gene matches.

V usage is TRBV20-1 and J usage is TRBJ1-2, with D possibly TRBD1 on 5 matching bases. Trimming took off 8 bases at V and 3 bases at J, with 10 bases between the two ends. Germline CDR1 is DFQATT and CDR2 is SNEGSKA (reference sequence). The CDR3 spans 11 residues. DNA of the CDR3: TGCAGTTCGGGACTCGACTATGGCTACACCTTC. This translates into CSSGLDYGYTF.

This clonotype was found a few times. The chain uses TRBV14 and TRBJ2-3, with unresolved D. Trimming cost V 1 base and J 2 bases, with 13 bases left between them. The CDR3 spans 16 residues. CDR1 and CDR2 (germline): SGHDN, FVKESK. The CDR3 loop reads CASSQAPRSPTDTQYF. The CDR3 DNA sequence: TGTGCCAGCAGCCAAGCTCCCAGGAGCCCCACAGATACGCAGTATTTT.

This chain links TRBV11-2 with TRBJ2-7; no clear D. The CDR3 spans 13 residues. The germline gives CDR1 SGHAT, CDR2 FQNNGV. Deletions cut 5 bases from V and 1 base from J, with 9 bases between. CDR3 in DNA: TGTGCCAGCAGCAGTCAGCAGTCCTACGAGCAGTACTTC. This sequence encodes CASSSQQSYEQYF.

This clonotype was recorded only once. Its ends do not fully match the called genes, so a read error is possible. Written as DNA, the CDR3 is TGTGCCAGCAGTCCGACGACAGGGGTTGAGGAGTTCTTC. Translation: CASSPTTGVEEFF. The chain carries TRBV12-3 or TRBV12-4 and TRBJ2-1, with 8 bases lining up with TRBD1. The CDR3 length is 13 residues.

This clonotype was found a few times. The chain employs TRBV7-2 and TRBJ2-1, with D possibly matching TRBD2 (6 bases). Trimming took 5 bases from V and 9 from J, leaving 17 bases between them. Germline CDR1 reads SGHTA; CDR2 reads FQGNSA. The CDR3 consists of 14 residues. CDR3 bases: TGTGCCAGCAGCATCCGACCAGGGAGGAGTGAGCAGTTCTTC. This encodes CASSIRPGRSEQFF. Combining the CDR3 with reference TRBV7-2 and TRBJ2-1 gives the whole variable domain GAGVSQSPSNKVTEKGKDVELRCDPISGHTALYWYRQSLGQGLEFLIYFQGNSAPDKSGLPSDRFSAERTGGSVSTLTIQRTQQEDSAVYLCASSIRPGRSEQFFGPGTRLTVL.

The genes are TRBV4-2 and TRBJ2-1, with TRBD1 as a possible D gene (5 bases). This CDR3 has 16 residues. Germline CDR1 reads LGHNA; CDR2 reads YNFKEQ. Trimming stripped 5 bases from V and 1 base from J, with 15 bases between. CDR3 in amino acids: CASSASRVLSYNEQFF. As DNA, the CDR3 is TGTGCCAGCAGCGCCTCCAGGGTTTTATCCTACAATGAGCAGTTCTTC.

The chain carries TRBV5-6 and TRBJ2-5; TRBD2 matches at 8 bases. Germline CDR1 SGHDT, CDR2 YYEEEE. The CDR3 has 17 residues. V lost 3 bases, J lost 0 bases, and 10 bases stayed unmatched. This CDR3 is CASSSGGGGPDQETQYF. In nucleotides, the CDR3 is TGTGCCAGCAGCTCGGGCGGCGGGGGGCCCGACCAAGAGACCCAGTACTTC.

This clonotype has a handful of counts. This rearrangement joins TRBV20-1 to TRBJ2-1, with 9 nucleotides matching TRBD2. With V trimmed by 7 bases and J by 4 bases, 2 bases remained unmatched. Germline V gene lookup returns CDR1 DFQATT and CDR2 SNEGSKA (reference sequence). The CDR3 spans 12 residues. The CDR3 DNA follows: TGCAGTGGTAGCGGGAGTTACAATGAGCAGTTCTTC. Residues: CSGSGSYNEQFF.

V and J are TRBV9 and TRBJ2-7; D is unresolved. In germline, CDR1 is SGDLS, CDR2 YYNGEE. V was shortened by 3 bases and J by 3 bases, with 10 bases between the two germline ends. There are 13 residues in the CDR3. The CDR3 is CASSGNRDYEQYF. DNA for the CDR3: TGTGCCAGCAGCGGTAATAGGGACTACGAGCAGTACTTC.

This clonotype has a count of ten or more. CDR3: CASRAQETQYF. The CDR3 coding sequence is TGCGCCAGCAGGGCCCAAGAGACCCAGTACTTC. This chain connects TRBV5-1 to TRBJ2-5; D is unclear. Germline-derived CDR1 and CDR2 are SGHRS and YFSETQ. V lost 5 bases to trimming and J lost 1 base, with 3 bases between them. The CDR3 is 11 residues long.

This clonotype was seen ten or more times. V and J are TRBV28 and TRBJ1-4, with 7 bases matching TRBD1. The CDR3 is 15 residues long. The germline CDR1 and CDR2 sequences are MDHEN and SYDVKM. J gave up 6 bases and V 1 base, and 5 bases lay outside the gene matches. The CDR3 DNA reads as TGTGCCAGCAGTTTATCCTCCGGGACAGATGAAAAACTGTTTTTT. Residues: CASSLSSGTDEKLFF.

This clonotype turned up a few times. At one end the junction does not follow the germline gene, possibly because of a read error. The J gene is TRBJ2-5, the V gene TRBV20-1; a possible D gene is TRBD1 (7 bases). This CDR3 is 13 amino acids long. Germline V gene lookup returns CDR1 DFQATT and CDR2 SNEGSKA (reference sequence). Written as DNA, the CDR3 is TGCAGCCCGGGACTCCTGGGGACAGAGACCCAGTATTTC. Encoded protein: CSPGLLGTETQYF.

This clonotype was counted only a few times. This sequence joins TRBV20-1 and TRBJ1-5, with TRBD1 matching 7 bases. The trim removed 2 bases at V and 0 bases at J, leaving 4 bases unmatched. The germline gives CDR1 DFQATT, CDR2 SNEGSKA (reference sequence). The CDR3 sequence is 15 residues long. The CDR3: CSARRTGYSNQPQHF. The CDR3 region has the DNA TGCAGTGCTAGACGGACAGGATATAGCAATCAGCCCCAGCATTTT.

V is TRBV24-1 and J is TRBJ1-2; D unclear. The germline V and J ends were trimmed by 2 bases and 3 bases, with 3 bases remaining between them. This CDR3 is 12 amino acids long. Germline V CDR1 and CDR2: KGHDR, SFDVKD. CDR3 DNA: TGTGCCACCAGTGATTCCGACTATGGCTACACCTTC. It specifies CATSDSDYGYTF.

This clonotype turned up a few times. The V call is TRBV6-2 or TRBV6-3, the J call TRBJ1-5; D is unresolved. The CDR3 has 14 residues. Germline V gene sequence: CDR1 MNHEY, CDR2 SVGEGT. Trimming pared 6 bases from V and 1 base from J, leaving 10 bases between. CDR3 coding DNA: TGTGCCAGCAGGAGGGTAGGGAGCAATCAGCCCCAGCATTTT. Amino acid sequence: CASRRVGSNQPQHF.

This clonotype was picked up one time. This chain uses TRBV12-3 or TRBV12-4 with TRBJ2-5; D might be TRBD1 or TRBD2, each matching 5 bases. The V end was cut by 3 bases, the J end by 4 bases, with 12 bases between. The CDR3 contains 14 residues. The DNA for the CDR3 is TGTGCCAGCAGTTTTGAGATAGGGACAGAGACCCAGTACTTC. It encodes CASSFEIGTETQYF.

This clonotype was recorded a few times. The chain combines TRBV4-1 with TRBJ1-5; D gene unclear. The germline V gene encodes CDR1 MGHRA and CDR2 YSYEKL. This CDR3 is 14 amino acids long. Trimming removed 0 bases at V and 2 bases at J, with 5 bases between. This CDR3 is CASSQEWGNQPQHF. CDR3 nucleotides: TGCGCCAGCAGCCAAGAGTGGGGCAATCAGCCCCAGCATTTT.

The chain links TRBV4-2 to TRBJ2-1, with 13 bases aligning to TRBD2. The CDR3 loop spans 20 amino acids. Looked up from germline, CDR1 is LGHNA and CDR2 is YNFKEQ. Trimming at V came to 5 bases and at J to 0 bases, leaving 13 bases not matched to a gene. CDR3 nucleotide sequence: TGTGCCAGCAGCACCCTCCTGACTAGCGGGGGGACCAGCTCCTACAATGAGCAGTTCTTC. Residues: CASSTLLTSGGTSSYNEQFF.

The chain is built from TRBV30 and TRBJ1-6; no reliable D call. Trimming removed 0 bases from V and 8 bases from J, with 20 bases in between. Germline V lookup: CDR1 GTSNPN, CDR2 SVGIG (reference sequence). CDR3 length equals 17 residues. CDR3 sequence (DNA): TGTGCCTGGAGTGTATACCGGCTCTCTGATCGGGATTCACCCCTCCACTTT. It codes for CAWSVYRLSDRDSPLHF.

The V and J genes are TRBV6-2 or TRBV6-3 and TRBJ2-7, with 9 bases identical to TRBD2. V dropped 7 bases and J dropped 3; count of bases not matched to a gene: 7. Germline lookup yields CDR1 MNHEY and CDR2 SVGEGT. The CDR3 is made up of 14 amino acids. The CDR3 loop is CASTLGLAIYEQYF. DNA for the CDR3: TGTGCCAGCACCTTGGGACTAGCCATCTACGAGCAGTACTTC.

The V gene is TRBV29-1, the J gene TRBJ1-4, with a tentative D call TRBD1 (5 bases). Germline V lookup: CDR1 SQVTM, CDR2 ANQGSEA. The CDR3 sequence is 13 residues long. The V gene lost 5 bases and the J gene lost 7 bases, with 14 bases spanning the gap. The CDR3 sequence: CSVNHGASEKLFF. The CDR3 region has the DNA TGCAGCGTTAACCACGGGGCGAGTGAAAAACTGTTTTTT.

The V gene is TRBV4-2, the J gene TRBJ2-4, with 7 bases matching TRBD1. Germline loops: CDR1 LGHNA, CDR2 YNFKEQ. With V trimmed by 4 bases and J by 0 bases, 9 bases remained unmatched. The CDR3 is made up of 17 amino acids. The CDR3 loop reads CASSLATGLLAKNIQYF. CDR3 DNA sequence: TGTGCCAGCAGCCTTGCGACAGGGCTGTTAGCCAAAAACATTCAGTACTTC.